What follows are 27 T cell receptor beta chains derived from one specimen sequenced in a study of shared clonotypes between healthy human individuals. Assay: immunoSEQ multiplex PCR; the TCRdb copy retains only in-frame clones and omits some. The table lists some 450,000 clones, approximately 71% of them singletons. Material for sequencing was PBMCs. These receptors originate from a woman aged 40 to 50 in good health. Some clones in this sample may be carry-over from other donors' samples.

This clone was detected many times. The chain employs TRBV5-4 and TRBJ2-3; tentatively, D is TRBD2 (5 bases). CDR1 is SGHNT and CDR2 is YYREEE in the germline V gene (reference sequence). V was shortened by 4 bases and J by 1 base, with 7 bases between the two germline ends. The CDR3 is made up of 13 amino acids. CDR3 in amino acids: CASSRRGTDTQYF. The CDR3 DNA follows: TGTGCCAGCAGCCGGCGGGGCACAGATACGCAGTATTTT.

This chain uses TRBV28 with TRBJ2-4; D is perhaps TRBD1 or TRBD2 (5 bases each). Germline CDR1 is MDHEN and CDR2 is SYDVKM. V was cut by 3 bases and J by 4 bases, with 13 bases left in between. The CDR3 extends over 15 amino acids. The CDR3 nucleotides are TGTGCCAGCAGTTTGTGGGACGCCGGGAAAAACATTCAGTACTTC. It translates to CASSLWDAGKNIQYF.

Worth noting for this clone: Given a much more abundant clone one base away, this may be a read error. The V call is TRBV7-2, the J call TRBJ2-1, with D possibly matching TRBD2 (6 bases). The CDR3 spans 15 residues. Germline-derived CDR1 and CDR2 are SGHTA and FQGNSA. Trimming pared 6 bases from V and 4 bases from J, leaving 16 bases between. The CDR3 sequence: CTSRLTGTSYNEQFF. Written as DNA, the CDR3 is TGTACCAGCAGACTTACCGGGACTTCTTACAATGAGCAGTTCTTC. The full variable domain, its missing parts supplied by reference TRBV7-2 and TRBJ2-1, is GAGVSQSPSNKVTEKGKDVELRCDPISGHTALYWYRQSLGQGLEFLIYFQGNSAPDKSGLPSDRFSAERTGGSVSTLTIQRTQQEDSAVYLCTSRLTGTSYNEQFFGPGTRLTVL.

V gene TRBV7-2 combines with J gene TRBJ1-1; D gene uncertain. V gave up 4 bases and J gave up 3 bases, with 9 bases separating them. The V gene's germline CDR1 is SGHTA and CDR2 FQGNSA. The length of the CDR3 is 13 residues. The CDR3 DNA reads TGTGCCAGCAGCTCAGAAGGATACACTGAAGCTTTCTTT. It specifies CASSSEGYTEAFF.

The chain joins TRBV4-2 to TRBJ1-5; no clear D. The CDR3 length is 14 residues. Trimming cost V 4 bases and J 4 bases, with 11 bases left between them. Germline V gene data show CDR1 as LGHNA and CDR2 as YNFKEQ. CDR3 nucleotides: TGTGCCAGCAGCCCCATAGCGGGAAATCAGCCCCAGCATTTT. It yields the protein CASSPIAGNQPQHF.

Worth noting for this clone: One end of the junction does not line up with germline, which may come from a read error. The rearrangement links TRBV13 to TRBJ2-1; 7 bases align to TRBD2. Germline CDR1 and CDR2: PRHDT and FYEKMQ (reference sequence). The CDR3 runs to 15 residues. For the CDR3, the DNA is TGTGCCAGCAGTTTAGGGGACTACATGTACAATGAGCAGTTCTTC. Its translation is CASSLGDYMYNEQFF.

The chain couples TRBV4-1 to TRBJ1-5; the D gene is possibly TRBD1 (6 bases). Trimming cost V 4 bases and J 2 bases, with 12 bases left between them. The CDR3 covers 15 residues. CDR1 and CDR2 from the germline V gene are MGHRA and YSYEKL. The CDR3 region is CASSLTRQGNQPQHF. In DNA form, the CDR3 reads TGCGCCAGCAGCCTAACTAGACAGGGCAATCAGCCCCAGCATTTT.

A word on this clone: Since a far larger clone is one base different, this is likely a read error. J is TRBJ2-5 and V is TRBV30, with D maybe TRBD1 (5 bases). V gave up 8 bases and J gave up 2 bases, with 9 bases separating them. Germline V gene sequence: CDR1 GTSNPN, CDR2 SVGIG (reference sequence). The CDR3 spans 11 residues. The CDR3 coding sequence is TGTGCCCGGACAAGACAAGAGACCCAGTACTTC. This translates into CARTRQETQYF.

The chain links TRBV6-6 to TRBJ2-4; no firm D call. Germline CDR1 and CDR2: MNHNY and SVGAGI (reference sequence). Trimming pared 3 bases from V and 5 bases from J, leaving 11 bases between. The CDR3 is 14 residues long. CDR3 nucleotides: TGTGCCAGCAGTTATGGACGCAACGAAAACATTCAGTACTTC. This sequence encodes CASSYGRNENIQYF.

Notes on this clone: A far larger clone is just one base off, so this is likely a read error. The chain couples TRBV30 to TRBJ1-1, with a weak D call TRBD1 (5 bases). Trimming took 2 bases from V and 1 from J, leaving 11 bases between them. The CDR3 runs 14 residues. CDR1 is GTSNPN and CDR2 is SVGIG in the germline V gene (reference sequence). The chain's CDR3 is CAWSMGGTNTEAFF. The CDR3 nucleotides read TGTGCCTGGAGTATGGGGGGGACGAACACTGAAGCTTTCTTT.

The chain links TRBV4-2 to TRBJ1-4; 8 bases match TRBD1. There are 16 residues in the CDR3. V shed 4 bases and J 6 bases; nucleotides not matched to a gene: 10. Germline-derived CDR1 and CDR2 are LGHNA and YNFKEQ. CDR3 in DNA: TGTGCCAGCAGCCCCTATAGGCAGGGGGCGGATGAAAAACTGTTTTTT. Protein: CASSPYRQGADEKLFF.

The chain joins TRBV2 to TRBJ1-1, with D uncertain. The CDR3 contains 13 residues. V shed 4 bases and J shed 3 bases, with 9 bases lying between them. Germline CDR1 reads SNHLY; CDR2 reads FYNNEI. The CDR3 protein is CASSADTYTEAFF. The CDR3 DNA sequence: TGTGCCAGCAGTGCCGACACTTACACTGAAGCTTTCTTT.

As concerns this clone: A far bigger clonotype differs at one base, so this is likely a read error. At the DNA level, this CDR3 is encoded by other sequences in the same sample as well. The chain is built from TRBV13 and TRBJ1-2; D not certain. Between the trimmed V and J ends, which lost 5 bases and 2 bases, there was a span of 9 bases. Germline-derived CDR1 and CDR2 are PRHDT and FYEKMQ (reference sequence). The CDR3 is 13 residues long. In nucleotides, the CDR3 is TGTGCCAGCAGCAGGTCGGGGAACTATGGCTACACCTTC. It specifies CASSRSGNYGYTF.

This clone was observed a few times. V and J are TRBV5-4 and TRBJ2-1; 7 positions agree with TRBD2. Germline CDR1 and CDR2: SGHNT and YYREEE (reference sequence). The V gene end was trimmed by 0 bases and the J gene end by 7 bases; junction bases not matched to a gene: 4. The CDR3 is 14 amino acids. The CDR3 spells CASSLDLAANEQFF. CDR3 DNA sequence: TGTGCCAGCAGCTTGGATCTAGCGGCAAATGAGCAGTTCTTC. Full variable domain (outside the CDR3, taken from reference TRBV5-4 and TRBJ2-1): ETGVTQSPTHLIKTRGQQVTLRCSSQSGHNTVSWYQQALGQGPQFIFQYYREEENGRGNFPPRFSGLQFPNYSSELNVNALELDDSALYLCASSLDLAANEQFFGPGTRLTVL.

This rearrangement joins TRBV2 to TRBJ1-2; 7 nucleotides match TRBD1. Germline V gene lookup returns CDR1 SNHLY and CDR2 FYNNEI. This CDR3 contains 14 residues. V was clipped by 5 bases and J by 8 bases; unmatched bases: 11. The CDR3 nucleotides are TGTGCCAGCAGTCTGACAGGGTCTGGTGAGGGCTACACCTTC. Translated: CASSLTGSGEGYTF.

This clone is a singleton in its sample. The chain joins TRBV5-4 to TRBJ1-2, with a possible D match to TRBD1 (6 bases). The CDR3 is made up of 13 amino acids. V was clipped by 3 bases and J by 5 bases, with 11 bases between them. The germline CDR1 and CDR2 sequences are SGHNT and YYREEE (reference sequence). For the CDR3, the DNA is TGTGCCAGCAGCTCGGACAGCCGATATGGCTACACCTTC. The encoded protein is CASSSDSRYGYTF.

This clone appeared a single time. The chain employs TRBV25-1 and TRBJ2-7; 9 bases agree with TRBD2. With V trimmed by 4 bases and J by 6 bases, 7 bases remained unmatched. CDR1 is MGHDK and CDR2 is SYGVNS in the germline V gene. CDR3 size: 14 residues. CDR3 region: CASSAAGGATEQYF. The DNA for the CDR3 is TGTGCCAGCAGTGCCGCGGGGGGGGCGACCGAGCAGTACTTC.

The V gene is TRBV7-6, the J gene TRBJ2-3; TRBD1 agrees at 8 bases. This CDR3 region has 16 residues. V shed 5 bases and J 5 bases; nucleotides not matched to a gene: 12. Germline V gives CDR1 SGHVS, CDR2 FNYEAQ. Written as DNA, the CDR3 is TGTGCCAGCAGCCTCTCCCGGACAGGGCTGGGAGATACGCAGTATTTT. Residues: CASSLSRTGLGDTQYF.

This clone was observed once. The CDR3 spells CASSPTTSGSAGEQFF. CDR3 sequence (DNA): TGTGCCAGCAGCCCAACGACTAGCGGATCTGCGGGGGAGCAGTTCTTC. The V and J genes are TRBV9 and TRBJ2-1; 9 positions agree with TRBD2. Germline V gene lookup returns CDR1 SGDLS and CDR2 YYNGEE. The junction had 15 bases not matched to a gene; V was cut back by 4 bases and J by 10 bases. There are 16 residues in the CDR3.

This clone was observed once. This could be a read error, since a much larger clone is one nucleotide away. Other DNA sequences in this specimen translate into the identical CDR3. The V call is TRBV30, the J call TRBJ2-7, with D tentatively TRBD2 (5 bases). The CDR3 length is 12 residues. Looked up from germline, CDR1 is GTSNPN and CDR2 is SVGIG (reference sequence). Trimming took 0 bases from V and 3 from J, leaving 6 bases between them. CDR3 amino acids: CAWSVLDYEQYF. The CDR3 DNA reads TGTGCCTGGAGTGTACTAGACTACGAGCAGTACTTC.

The DNA for the CDR3 is TGTGCCAGCAGCCCGGGGGGCATCTACGAGCAGTACTTC. It specifies CASSPGGIYEQYF. The V gene is TRBV6-1, the J gene TRBJ2-7, with D perhaps TRBD2 (7 bases). This CDR3 has 13 amino acids. Looked up from germline, CDR1 is MNHNS and CDR2 is SASEGT. V lost 6 bases, J lost 3 bases, and 12 bases lay in between.

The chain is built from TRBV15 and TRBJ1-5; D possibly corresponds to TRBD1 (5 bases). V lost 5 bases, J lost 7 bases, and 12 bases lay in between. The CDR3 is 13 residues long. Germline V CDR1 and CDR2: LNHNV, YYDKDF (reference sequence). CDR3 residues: CATSGDRGQPQHF. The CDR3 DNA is TGTGCCACCAGCGGTGACAGAGGACAGCCCCAGCATTTT.

The CDR3 sequence is CASSPFAEGDEKLFF. The CDR3 bases are TGTGCCAGCAGTCCCTTCGCGGAGGGGGATGAAAAACTGTTTTTT. The genes are TRBV28 and TRBJ1-4, with D perhaps matching TRBD1 (6 bases). Trimming removed 5 bases at V and 6 bases at J, with 16 bases between. Germline V gene data show CDR1 as MDHEN and CDR2 as SYDVKM. The CDR3 has 15 residues.

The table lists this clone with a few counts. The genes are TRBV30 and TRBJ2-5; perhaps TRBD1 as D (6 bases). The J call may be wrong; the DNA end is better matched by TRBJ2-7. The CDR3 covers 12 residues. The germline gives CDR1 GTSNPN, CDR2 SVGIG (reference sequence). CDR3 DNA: TGTGCCTGGAGCCAACAGGGCTACGAGCAGTACTTC. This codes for CAWSQQGYEQYF.

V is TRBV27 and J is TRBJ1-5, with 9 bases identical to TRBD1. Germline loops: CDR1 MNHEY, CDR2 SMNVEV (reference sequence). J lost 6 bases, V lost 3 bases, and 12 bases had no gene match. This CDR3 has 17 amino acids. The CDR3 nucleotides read TGTGCCAGCAGTTTTTACGGGACAGGGCGGCTCGGTCAGCCCCAGCATTTT. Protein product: CASSFYGTGRLGQPQHF.

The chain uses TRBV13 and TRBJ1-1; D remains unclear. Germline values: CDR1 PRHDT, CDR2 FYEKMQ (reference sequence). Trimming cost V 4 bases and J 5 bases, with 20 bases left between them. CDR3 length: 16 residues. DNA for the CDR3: TGTGCCAGCAGCTCCACGGTCGACCCGCCTCCTACTGAAGCTTTCTTT. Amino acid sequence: CASSSTVDPPPTEAFF.

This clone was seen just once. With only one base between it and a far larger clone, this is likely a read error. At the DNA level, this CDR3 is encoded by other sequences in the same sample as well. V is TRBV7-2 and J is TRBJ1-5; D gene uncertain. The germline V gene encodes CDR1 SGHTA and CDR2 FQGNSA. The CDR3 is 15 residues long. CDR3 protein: CASSLVDRWDQPQHF. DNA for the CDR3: TGTGCCAGCAGCTTAGTAGACCGATGGGATCAGCCCCAGCATTTC.